This T cell receptor (beta chain) was found in a study of CD8 T cells in ankylosing spondylitis. Overall study results and limits: Relatively rare in peripheral blood, disease-linked clones were also CD8+. Reactive arthritis synovial fluid and blood previously showed some of these motif variants. It was reported that disease-linked clones were significantly enriched in matched ankylosing spondylitis synovial fluid. Among TCR beta sequences, a motif of 7 to 9 highly homologous variants appeared characteristic of ankylosing spondylitis blood.

The V and J ends lost 4 bases and 3 bases, in that order; junction bases with no gene match: 6. Per the germline V gene, CDR1 is MGHRA and CDR2 is YSYEKL. This CDR3 comprises 15 residues. Making use of molecular barcodes, quantitative 5'-RACE generated TCR beta libraries. TCRdb passed the 5' RACE reads through MiXCR, listing each CDR3 protein once. In the table there are around 490,000 distinct CDR3 sequences, less than 6% of which are singletons. Of note for this clonotype: Its antigen is unidentified.

The clonotype was recovered from a male donor with ankylosing spondylitis. Sequenced: blood, either unsorted or a sorted T cell fraction (not recorded which). This chain links TRBV4-1 with TRBJ2-7; 10 nucleotides match TRBD2. CDR3 sequence: CASSRRTSGNYEQYF. The CDR3 DNA sequence: TGCGCCAGCAGCCGAAGGACTAGCGGCAACTACGAGCAGTACTTC.